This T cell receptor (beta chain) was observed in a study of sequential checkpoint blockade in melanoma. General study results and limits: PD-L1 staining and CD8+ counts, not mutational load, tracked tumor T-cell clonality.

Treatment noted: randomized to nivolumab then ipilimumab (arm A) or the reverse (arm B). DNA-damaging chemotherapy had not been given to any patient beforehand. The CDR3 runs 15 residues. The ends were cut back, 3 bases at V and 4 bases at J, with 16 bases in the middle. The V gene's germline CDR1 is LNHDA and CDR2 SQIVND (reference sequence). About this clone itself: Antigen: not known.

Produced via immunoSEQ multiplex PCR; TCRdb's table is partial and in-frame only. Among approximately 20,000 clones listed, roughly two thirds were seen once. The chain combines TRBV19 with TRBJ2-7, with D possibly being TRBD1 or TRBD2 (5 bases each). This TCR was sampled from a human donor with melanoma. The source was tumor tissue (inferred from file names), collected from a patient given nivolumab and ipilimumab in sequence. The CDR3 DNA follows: TGTGCCAGTAGTATCGAACCGGGACGGTTATACGAGCAGTACTTC. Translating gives CASSIEPGRLYEQYF.